These T cell receptor beta chains were read from a single sample in a study of T cell clones after liver transplantation. The repertoire was sequenced with immunoSEQ multiplex PCR; TCRdb's copy has only in-frame clones and lacks some. Of about 6,900 clones listed, 60% to 75% were seen once; the top ten hold roughly 26%. This sample comprised CD8+ T cells from blood, obtained before liver transplant. These receptors were taken from a human donor who received a liver transplant. The CDR3 runs from the conserved cysteine through the conserved F or W. The order of the fields is clone size, D gene, J gene, V gene, CDR3 protein, CDR3 DNA. A D gene is named only where the DNA matches it firmly. Only some rows state a clone size, as once, few, many or a class for expanded clones.

abundance: -
d_gene: -
j_gene: TRBJ2-2
v_gene: TRBV7-9
CDR3aa: CASTGWGESTGELFF
CDR3nt: TGTGCCAGCACCGGGTGGGGGGAGAGCACCGGGGAGCTGTTTTTT

abundance: once
d_gene: -
j_gene: TRBJ1-1
v_gene: TRBV7-8
CDR3aa: CASSLQGSQNTEAFF
CDR3nt: TGTGCCAGCAGCTTACAAGGGAGCCAGAACACTGAAGCTTTCTTT

abundance: -
d_gene: -
j_gene: TRBJ1-4
v_gene: TRBV28
CDR3aa: CASSLSVKPSEKLFF
CDR3nt: TGTGCCAGCAGTTTATCGGTTAAACCTTCAGAAAAACTGTTTTTT

abundance: -
d_gene: -
j_gene: TRBJ1-1
v_gene: TRBV5-1
CDR3aa: CASSLWSGPREAEAFF
CDR3nt: TGCGCCAGCAGCTTATGGTCAGGCCCCAGGGAGGCTGAAGCTTTCTTT

abundance: -
d_gene: -
j_gene: TRBJ1-1
v_gene: TRBV11-2
CDR3aa: CASSLGSGQVGF
CDR3nt: TGTGCCAGCAGCTTAGGAAGTGGTCAGGTGGGGTTT

abundance: few
d_gene: -
j_gene: TRBJ1-5
v_gene: TRBV5-4
CDR3aa: CASSLAGDQPQHF
CDR3nt: TGTGCCAGCAGCTTGGCTGGGGACCAGCCCCAGCATTTT

abundance: -
d_gene: -
j_gene: TRBJ1-3
v_gene: TRBV30
CDR3aa: CAWTPGNTIYF
CDR3nt: TGTGCCTGGACTCCCGGAAACACCATATATTTT

abundance: -
d_gene: -
j_gene: TRBJ2-3
v_gene: TRBV6-5
CDR3aa: CASSYSWTDSTDTQYF
CDR3nt: TGTGCCAGCAGTTACTCCTGGACAGATAGCACAGATACGCAGTATTTT

abundance: -
d_gene: TRBD1
j_gene: TRBJ2-7
v_gene: TRBV19
CDR3aa: CASSLYRGPYEQYF
CDR3nt: TGTGCCAGTAGTCTGTACAGGGGCCCCTACGAGCAGTACTTC

abundance: -
d_gene: -
j_gene: TRBJ2-7
v_gene: TRBV28
CDR3aa: CASSLLRSDDRTYEQYF
CDR3nt: TGTGCCAGCAGTTTACTGAGATCGGATGATAGAACCTACGAGCAGTACTTC

abundance: -
d_gene: -
j_gene: TRBJ2-3
v_gene: TRBV7-9
CDR3aa: CASVLLATSTDTQYF
CDR3nt: TGTGCCAGCGTCCTCCTAGCGACTAGCACAGATACGCAGTATTTT

abundance: -
d_gene: TRBD1
j_gene: TRBJ1-1
v_gene: TRBV27
CDR3aa: CASTTGDLTEAFF
CDR3nt: TGTGCCAGCACGACAGGGGATCTCACTGAAGCTTTCTTT

abundance: -
d_gene: -
j_gene: TRBJ2-7
v_gene: TRBV2
CDR3aa: CASSILILGDEQYF
CDR3nt: TGTGCCAGCTCAATCTTAATTCTGGGCGACGAGCAGTACTTC

abundance: large
d_gene: -
j_gene: TRBJ1-1
v_gene: TRBV29-1
CDR3aa: CSVVVGEAFF
CDR3nt: TGCAGCGTTGTGGTGGGTGAAGCTTTCTTT

abundance: -
d_gene: TRBD2
j_gene: TRBJ2-2
v_gene: TRBV6-1
CDR3aa: CASRTSDTGELFF
CDR3nt: TGTGCCAGCAGGACTAGCGACACCGGGGAGCTGTTTTTT

abundance: once
d_gene: TRBD2
j_gene: TRBJ2-1
v_gene: TRBV27
CDR3aa: CASSRTSGSYNEQFF
CDR3nt: TGTGCCAGCAGCCGGACTAGCGGGAGTTACAATGAGCAGTTCTTC

abundance: few
d_gene: -
j_gene: TRBJ1-1
v_gene: TRBV7-2
CDR3aa: CASSLVRRAPEAFF
CDR3nt: TGTGCCAGCTCCCTAGTTCGGAGGGCCCCTGAAGCTTTCTTT

abundance: few
d_gene: TRBD1
j_gene: TRBJ1-5
v_gene: TRBV27
CDR3aa: CASSLGTGANQPQHF
CDR3nt: TGTGCCAGCAGTTTAGGGACAGGGGCCAATCAGCCCCAGCATTTT

abundance: -
d_gene: -
j_gene: TRBJ1-5
v_gene: TRBV27
CDR3aa: CASSAGYNQPQHF
CDR3nt: TGTGCCAGCAGCGCAGGGTACAATCAGCCCCAGCATTTT

abundance: -
d_gene: -
j_gene: TRBJ1-6
v_gene: TRBV6-5
CDR3aa: CASSYFRAAPHSPLHF
CDR3nt: TGTGCCAGCAGTTACTTCCGGGCTGCCCCTCATTCACCCCTCCACTTT

abundance: -
d_gene: -
j_gene: TRBJ1-5
v_gene: TRBV20-1
CDR3aa: CSARVGQSQHF
CDR3nt: TGCAGTGCTAGAGTTGGCCAGTCCCAGCATTTT

abundance: -
d_gene: -
j_gene: TRBJ1-4
v_gene: TRBV9
CDR3aa: CASSHLDRINEKLFF
CDR3nt: TGTGCCAGCAGCCACCTAGACAGGATTAATGAAAAACTGTTTTTT

abundance: -
d_gene: TRBD2
j_gene: TRBJ2-1
v_gene: TRBV29-1
CDR3aa: CSVEDHLLAASSYNEQFF
CDR3nt: TGCAGCGTTGAAGATCATTTACTAGCGGCTAGCTCCTACAATGAGCAGTTCTTC

abundance: -
d_gene: -
j_gene: TRBJ1-1
v_gene: TRBV19
CDR3aa: CASSIQKNTEAFF
CDR3nt: TGTGCCAGTAGTATCCAGAAGAACACTGAAGCTTTCTTT

abundance: -
d_gene: -
j_gene: TRBJ2-3
v_gene: TRBV9
CDR3aa: CASSLREPADTQYF
CDR3nt: TGTGCCAGCAGCCTCCGGGAGCCTGCAGATACGCAGTATTTT

abundance: -
d_gene: TRBD2
j_gene: TRBJ2-1
v_gene: TRBV10-2
CDR3aa: CASSRTSGGVGEQFF
CDR3nt: TGCGCCAGCAGTCGGACTAGCGGGGGCGTTGGGGAGCAGTTCTTC

abundance: -
d_gene: -
j_gene: TRBJ1-6
v_gene: TRBV6-4
CDR3aa: CASSPRDGTNSPLHF
CDR3nt: TGTGCCAGCAGCCCCAGGGACGGAACTAATTCACCCCTCCACTTT

abundance: few
d_gene: TRBD2
j_gene: TRBJ2-5
v_gene: TRBV2
CDR3aa: CASATSGGTETQYF
CDR3nt: TGTGCCAGCGCGACTAGCGGGGGGACGGAGACCCAGTACTTC

abundance: -
d_gene: -
j_gene: TRBJ2-7
v_gene: TRBV15
CDR3aa: CATSRDRAGGGSYEQYF
CDR3nt: TGTGCCACCAGCAGAGATCGGGCAGGAGGGGGGTCCTACGAGCAGTACTTC

abundance: -
d_gene: -
j_gene: TRBJ1-4
v_gene: TRBV5-6
CDR3aa: CASSLGGSFNEKLFF
CDR3nt: TGTGCCAGCAGCCTGGGGGGCAGTTTTAATGAAAAACTGTTTTTT

abundance: -
d_gene: -
j_gene: TRBJ1-2
v_gene: TRBV28
CDR3aa: CASSLGGGYGYTF
CDR3nt: TGTGCCAGCAGTTTAGGGGGGGGATATGGCTACACCTTC

abundance: -
d_gene: TRBD2
j_gene: TRBJ2-3
v_gene: TRBV4-3
CDR3aa: CASSQDLAGGPDTQYF
CDR3nt: TGCGCCAGCAGCCAAGATCTAGCGGGAGGGCCAGATACGCAGTATTTT

abundance: medium-sized
d_gene: -
j_gene: TRBJ2-1
v_gene: TRBV19
CDR3aa: CASFGATMIF
CDR3nt: TGTGCCAGTTTCGGTGCCACTATGATCTTC

abundance: medium-sized
d_gene: -
j_gene: TRBJ1-1
v_gene: TRBV27
CDR3aa: CASSLSLQATEAFF
CDR3nt: TGTGCCAGCAGTCTCTCCCTGCAGGCCACTGAAGCTTTCTTT

abundance: -
d_gene: -
j_gene: TRBJ2-2
v_gene: TRBV7-5
CDR3aa: CVRSSQLRTSAVGGELFF
CDR3nt: TGTGTCAGAAGCTCCCAACTAAGGACTAGCGCGGTGGGCGGGGAGCTGTTTTTT